One sample yielded the 20 T cell receptor beta chains listed below, sequenced in a study of neoadjuvant anti-PD-1 for oral cavity cancer. Sequencing used immunoSEQ multiplex PCR; TCRdb keeps in-frame clones, though not all of them. The table has about 24,000 clones, about 27% seen once; the top ten hold about 16%. The time point here: after neoadjuvant nivolumab, at surgical resection. The material was tumor tissue, obtained after nivolumab (anti-PD-1) treatment. The receptors shown here come from a person aged 40 to 85 with oral cavity squamous cell carcinoma.

The table lists this clone with a count of one. The rearrangement links TRBV30 to TRBJ2-2; possibly TRBD2 for D (6 bases). The V gene lost 3 bases and the J gene lost 4 bases, with 12 bases spanning the gap. The CDR3 covers 14 residues. The germline gives CDR1 GTSNPN, CDR2 SVGIG (reference sequence). The CDR3 here is CAWSPGTFTGELFF. The DNA for the CDR3 is TGTGCCTGGAGCCCCGGGACTTTCACCGGGGAGCTGTTTTTT.

The chain joins TRBV2 to TRBJ2-7; TRBD2 aligns across 14 bases. CDR3 length: 15 amino acids. Trimming took 4 bases from V and 1 from J; bases not matched to a gene: 0. Germline CDR1 and CDR2: SNHLY and FYNNEI. The CDR3 loop reads CASSGLAGGSYEQYF. CDR3 sequence (DNA): TGTGCCAGCAGTGGACTAGCGGGAGGGTCCTACGAGCAGTACTTC.

The chain couples TRBV9 to TRBJ1-1; D unclear. The germline gives CDR1 SGDLS, CDR2 YYNGEE. The CDR3 sequence is 13 residues long. V lost 0 bases to trimming and J lost 3 bases, with 6 bases between them. CDR3: CASSVGRDTEAFF. In nucleotides, the CDR3 is TGTGCCAGCAGCGTAGGGAGGGACACTGAAGCTTTCTTT. The full variable domain, completed using reference TRBV9 and TRBJ1-1, is DSGVTQTPKHLITATGQRVTLRCSPRSGDLSVYWYQQSLDQGLQFLIQYYNGEERAKGNILERFSAQQFPDLHSELNLSSLELGDSALYFCASSVGRDTEAFFGQGTRLTVV.

This clone has just a few counts. The chain is built from TRBV19 and TRBJ1-5; no firm D call. V lost 6 bases and J lost 0, with 3 bases in between. This CDR3 is 12 amino acids long. CDR1 and CDR2 (germline): LNHDA, SQIVND (reference sequence). For the CDR3, the DNA is TGTGCCAGTAGAGATAGCAATCAGCCCCAGCATTTT. Protein sequence: CASRDSNQPQHF.

This clone turned up a few times. The chain links TRBV9 to TRBJ1-5; no clear D gene. V was trimmed by 4 bases and J by 4 bases, leaving 15 bases between them. This CDR3 is built from 15 residues. In germline, CDR1 is SGDLS, CDR2 YYNGEE. The CDR3 DNA is TGTGCCAGCAGCCCATCCCCGGACGGAAATCAGCCCCAGCATTTT. Its protein is CASSPSPDGNQPQHF.

A few counts support this clone. This rearrangement joins TRBV7-2 to TRBJ1-1; D call uncertain. Deletions cut 2 bases from V and 3 bases from J, with 13 bases between. CDR3 length: 15 amino acids. CDR1 SGHTA and CDR2 FQGNSA come from the germline V gene. Written as DNA, the CDR3 is TGTGCCAGCAGCTTACTCACCCGGGGATACACTGAAGCTTTCTTT. This translates into CASSLLTRGYTEAFF.

The genes are TRBV30 and TRBJ2-7, with 7 bases fitting TRBD2. V lost 2 bases and J lost 2; bases outside the gene matches: 6. This CDR3 has 14 amino acids. CDR1 and CDR2 from the germline V gene are GTSNPN and SVGIG (reference sequence). CDR3 residues: CAWSIWGGTYEQYF. CDR3 DNA sequence: TGTGCCTGGAGTATTTGGGGGGGGACCTACGAGCAGTACTTC.

The rearrangement links TRBV16 to TRBJ1-4; D remains ambiguous. This CDR3 is 14 amino acids long. The V end was cut by 0 bases, the J end by 5 bases, with 7 bases between. Germline V gene lookup returns CDR1 KGHSY and CDR2 FQNENV. The CDR3 here is CASSQSVTNEKLFF. The CDR3 region has the DNA TGTGCCAGCAGCCAATCCGTCACCAATGAAAAACTGTTTTTT.

V and J are TRBV11-2 and TRBJ2-3; 10 nucleotides line up with TRBD2. The CDR3 covers 14 residues. Germline CDR1 reads SGHAT; CDR2 reads FQNNGV. With 5 bases clipped from V and 5 bases from J, the junction kept 4 bases outside the gene matches. CDR3 nucleotides: TGTGCCAGCAGCGCCTGGACTAGCGGAGATACGCAGTATTTT. This gives the protein CASSAWTSGDTQYF. Drawing the rest from reference TRBV11-2 and TRBJ2-3, the complete variable domain is EAGVAQSPRYKIIEKRQSVAFWCNPISGHATLYWYQQILGQGPKLLIQFQNNGVVDDSQLPKDRFSAERLKGVDSTLKIQPAKLEDSAVYLCASSAWTSGDTQYFGPGTRLTVL.

The chain joins TRBV9 to TRBJ2-3, with a possible D match to TRBD2 (6 bases). In germline, CDR1 is SGDLS, CDR2 YYNGEE. The V and J ends lost 0 bases and 11 bases respectively, with 22 bases between them. The CDR3 extends over 16 amino acids. This CDR3 is CASSVAQSDYRNLQYF. The DNA for the CDR3 is TGTGCCAGCAGCGTAGCCCAATCGGACTACCGAAACCTGCAGTATTTT.

This clone has more than one count but fewer than ten. The chain is built from TRBV5-1 and TRBJ1-2, with a weak D call TRBD1 (6 bases). V was trimmed by 0 bases and J by 7 bases, leaving 16 bases between them. Germline CDR1 SGHRS, CDR2 YFSETQ. The CDR3 is made up of 15 amino acids. CDR3 in DNA: TGCGCCAGCAGCTTGGCCCTTACAGGGTATGGTGGCTACACCTTC. Its translation: CASSLALTGYGGYTF.

This clone came up a few times. The sample carries other DNA sequences with the same CDR3. The rearrangement joins TRBV6-5 to TRBJ2-7; D remains ambiguous. CDR1 is MNHEY and CDR2 is SVGAGI in the germline V gene. This CDR3 contains 11 residues. The ends were cut back, 4 bases at V and 4 bases at J, with 5 bases in the middle. The CDR3 sequence: CASSSYYEQYF. CDR3 DNA: TGTGCCAGCAGTTCGTATTACGAGCAGTACTTC.

Written as DNA, the CDR3 is TGTGCCAGCAGCGGAACAGATGAAAAACTGTTTTTT. This encodes CASSGTDEKLFF. The chain employs TRBV9 and TRBJ1-4; D unclear. V was pared by 3 bases and J by 6 bases, with 6 bases between. Germline lookup yields CDR1 SGDLS and CDR2 YYNGEE. The CDR3 runs to 12 residues.

The chain links TRBV5-1 to TRBJ2-3; D call uncertain. The CDR3 has 18 amino acids. Germline V gives CDR1 SGHRS, CDR2 YFSETQ. Trimming shortened V by 4 bases and J by 4 bases, and 25 bases separated the two germline ends. The CDR3, as DNA: TGCGCCAGCAGCGTATCGAGTTCGGGTTACCGTGCCCCAGATACGCAGTATTTT. Amino acids: CASSVSSSGYRAPDTQYF.

This chain uses TRBV5-1 with TRBJ2-7; perhaps TRBD2 as D (5 bases). Trimming pared 0 bases from V and 6 bases from J, leaving 10 bases between. Per germline, CDR1 SGHRS and CDR2 YFSETQ. The CDR3 contains 13 residues. This CDR3 reads CASSLAGMTEQYF. The DNA of the CDR3 is TGCGCCAGCAGCTTGGCCGGGATGACCGAGCAGTACTTC.

This clone is deemed medium-sized (0.01 to 0.1%). The chain recombines TRBV19 with TRBJ2-1, with 11 bases that match TRBD2. The CDR3 contains 16 residues. Germline V gives CDR1 LNHDA, CDR2 SQIVND (reference sequence). Trimming took 5 bases from V and 5 from J; bases not matched to a gene: 8. DNA of the CDR3: TGTGCCAGTAGTGGCCGACTAGCGGGGACCCACAATGAGCAGTTCTTC. Amino acid sequence: CASSGRLAGTHNEQFF.

This chain links TRBV7-3 with TRBJ2-1; TRBD2 might be the D (7 bases). Germline V gives CDR1 SGHTA, CDR2 FQGTGA. Trimming stripped 6 bases from V and 5 bases from J, with 14 bases between. The CDR3 length is 14 residues. The DNA for the CDR3 is TGTGCCAGCAGAGGGGAGGGACAAAACAATGAGCAGTTCTTC. As protein: CASRGEGQNNEQFF.

A few counts support this clone. The chain is built from TRBV7-8 and TRBJ2-7; 7 bases align to TRBD1. J lost 2 bases, V lost 6 bases, and 7 bases had no gene match. The CDR3 loop spans 14 amino acids. Germline V CDR1 and CDR2: SGHVS, FQNEAQ. The CDR3 loop is CASSNRDRTYEQYF. The CDR3 nucleotides are TGTGCCAGCAGTAATCGGGACAGAACCTACGAGCAGTACTTC.

This sequence joins TRBV28 and TRBJ1-1, with unresolved D. Trimming took off 6 bases at V and 3 bases at J, with 5 bases between the two ends. CDR1 MDHEN and CDR2 SYDVKM come from the germline V gene. The CDR3 has 11 amino acids. CDR3 region: CASSGYTEAFF. CDR3 sequence (DNA): TGTGCCAGCAGCGGGTACACTGAAGCTTTCTTT.

This rearrangement joins TRBV19 to TRBJ1-5; D may be TRBD1 (6 bases). CDR3 length: 14 residues. Per the germline V gene, CDR1 is LNHDA and CDR2 is SQIVND (reference sequence). CDR3 amino acids: CAHRDTREGQPQHF. The CDR3 DNA is TGTGCACACCGGGACACACGGGAAGGGCAGCCCCAGCATTTT.